This T cell receptor beta chain appears in the sequencing data of a study of early T cells in non-severe SARS-CoV-2 infection. Study as a whole: With bulk RNA from unsorted whole blood as input, sequencing yielded unpaired chains.

In this sample, this clonotype turned up a few times. There are 14 residues in the CDR3. V gave up 4 bases and J gave up 6 bases, with 14 bases separating them. Per germline, CDR1 LGHDT and CDR2 YNNKEL (reference sequence). Individual cDNA molecules carried attached unique molecular identifiers. TCRdb reprocessed the 5' RACE reads with MiXCR, giving one entry per CDR3 protein. The repertoire holds around 27,000 distinct CDR3 sequences, with 5.5% to 8% as singletons. The TCR was taken from an adult who was a healthcare worker with PCR-confirmed SARS-CoV-2 infection or an uninfected control (not recorded which). Specimen: whole blood. The V and J genes are TRBV3-1 and TRBJ2-3; D remains ambiguous. CDR3: CASSLDSLGDTQYF. The CDR3, as DNA: TGTGCCAGCAGCCTCGACTCCCTCGGGGATACGCAGTATTTT.